Below are 10 T cell receptor beta chains sequenced from a single sample in a study of blood T cell repertoires in COVID-19. Using immunoSEQ multiplex PCR, the repertoire was profiled, and TCRdb retains in-frame clones only, with some absent. The sample lists about 67,000 clones; approximately 87% were seen once. The source material was peripheral blood. The receptor set was obtained from a man in his forties or fifties with active COVID-19.

The rearrangement joins TRBV4-1 to TRBJ1-2, with D perhaps TRBD1 (5 bases). Trimming left V 3 bases short and J 2 bases short, with 13 bases between. Germline CDR1 and CDR2: MGHRA and YSYEKL. CDR3 size: 15 residues. The CDR3 DNA sequence: TGCGCCAGCAGCCAGGCCGTGGGGGGGAACTATGGCTACACCTTC. It codes for CASSQAVGGNYGYTF.

The chain couples TRBV2 to TRBJ2-1; 13 nucleotides match TRBD2. The germline gives CDR1 SNHLY, CDR2 FYNNEI. The CDR3 spans 16 residues. V lost 6 bases to trimming and J lost 3 bases; unmatched junction nucleotides: 5. CDR3 coding DNA: TGTGCCAGCAGACAACTAGCGGGGGGGCGCTACAATGAGCAGTTCTTC. Amino acid sequence: CASRQLAGGRYNEQFF.

The rearrangement joins TRBV24-1 to TRBJ2-1; no firm D call. The germline CDR1 and CDR2 sequences are KGHDR and SFDVKD. There are 15 residues in the CDR3. The V gene lost 4 bases and the J gene lost 0 bases, with 9 bases spanning the gap. The CDR3 reads CATSDRTTSYNEQFF. The CDR3 DNA follows: TGTGCCACCAGTGACCGCACTACCTCCTACAATGAGCAGTTCTTC.

CDR3 in DNA: TGTGCCAGCAGTCCGCTCGGGACAGGGCAAGAAAAACTGTTTTTT. It codes for CASSPLGTGQEKLFF. The chain uses TRBV27 and TRBJ1-4; TRBD1 matches at 9 bases. Germline CDR1 MNHEY, CDR2 SMNVEV (reference sequence). The CDR3 loop spans 15 amino acids. Trimming at V came to 5 bases and at J to 8 bases, leaving 9 bases not matched to a gene.

This clone was detected a few times. The rearrangement links TRBV5-4 to TRBJ2-3; 8 bases are a match to TRBD1. CDR3 length: 15 residues. Trimming took 7 bases from V and 2 from J; bases not matched to a gene: 9. Germline CDR1 SGHNT, CDR2 YYREEE (reference sequence). As DNA, the CDR3 is TGTGCCAGCTTCCAGGGGGCAGACAACACAGATACGCAGTATTTT. This encodes CASFQGADNTDTQYF.

The chain employs TRBV5-1 and TRBJ2-2; 10 bases map to TRBD1. The CDR3 is 15 amino acids. Trimming took 6 bases from V and 6 from J; bases not matched to a gene: 8. CDR1 SGHRS and CDR2 YFSETQ come from the germline V gene. CDR3 in amino acids: CASTGGQGLPGELFF. The CDR3 DNA is TGCGCCAGCACTGGGGGACAGGGGTTGCCCGGGGAGCTGTTTTTT.

The chain recombines TRBV2 with TRBJ1-2; maybe TRBD1 (6 bases). Per germline, CDR1 SNHLY and CDR2 FYNNEI. The CDR3 loop spans 15 amino acids. Trimming took off 3 bases at V and 5 bases at J, with 16 bases between the two ends. CDR3 DNA: TGTGCCAGCAGTGACGCAACAGGGAGGGGGTATGGCTACACCTTC. This translates into CASSDATGRGYGYTF.

V usage is TRBV7-3 and J usage is TRBJ2-1; the match to TRBD1 covers 12 bases. Looked up from germline, CDR1 is SGHTA and CDR2 is FQGTGA. The CDR3 consists of 17 residues. The V and J ends lost 2 bases and 7 bases, in that order; junction bases with no gene match: 9. The CDR3 DNA reads as TGTGCCAGCAGCTTACAAACCGGGACAGGGGGCCTTAATGAGCAGTTCTTC. It specifies CASSLQTGTGGLNEQFF.

The rearrangement links TRBV6-2 or TRBV6-3 to TRBJ1-1; 8 bases agree with TRBD1. V was pared by 5 bases and J by 0 bases, with 8 bases of the junction left unmatched. From germline, CDR1 is MNHEY and CDR2 SVGEGT. CDR3 length: 16 residues. The CDR3, as DNA: TGTGCCAGCAGTGCCGGGACAGGTTTTCTGAACACTGAAGCTTTCTTT. It encodes CASSAGTGFLNTEAFF.

This chain uses TRBV6-5 with TRBJ1-3; D gene unclear. With 4 bases removed from V and 8 bases from J, the gap between germline ends came to 15 bases. Germline V gene lookup returns CDR1 MNHEY and CDR2 SVGAGI. There are 14 residues in the CDR3. DNA for the CDR3: TGTGCCAGCAGTTTAAAACGGGATTGGCACACCATATATTTT. It yields the protein CASSLKRDWHTIYF.